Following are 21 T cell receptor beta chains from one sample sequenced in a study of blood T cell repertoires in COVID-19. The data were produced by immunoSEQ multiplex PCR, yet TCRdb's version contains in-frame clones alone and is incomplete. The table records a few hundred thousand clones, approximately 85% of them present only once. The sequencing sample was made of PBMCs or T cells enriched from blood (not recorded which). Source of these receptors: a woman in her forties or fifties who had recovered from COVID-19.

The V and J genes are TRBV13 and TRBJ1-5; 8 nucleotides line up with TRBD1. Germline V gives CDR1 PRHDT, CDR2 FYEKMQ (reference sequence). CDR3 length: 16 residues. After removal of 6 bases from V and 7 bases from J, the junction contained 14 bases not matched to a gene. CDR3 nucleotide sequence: TGTGCCAGCAGTCCCGGACAGGGAGGACCTGGGCAGCCCCAGCATTTT. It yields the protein CASSPGQGGPGQPQHF.

The CDR3, as DNA: TGCGCCAGCAGCGGCTCCGGGACAGGGGTTGAAGCTTTCTTT. Translation: CASSGSGTGVEAFF. The chain couples TRBV5-1 to TRBJ1-1; 10 nucleotides align to TRBD1. J gave up 7 bases and V 4 bases, and 7 bases lay outside the gene matches. The CDR3 consists of 14 residues. Per the germline V gene, CDR1 is SGHRS and CDR2 is YFSETQ.

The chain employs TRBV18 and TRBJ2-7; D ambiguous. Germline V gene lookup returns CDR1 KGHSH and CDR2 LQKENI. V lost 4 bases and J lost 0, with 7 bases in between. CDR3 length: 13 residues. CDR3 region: CASSQESSYEQYF. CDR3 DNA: TGTGCCAGCTCACAAGAGAGCTCCTACGAGCAGTACTTC.

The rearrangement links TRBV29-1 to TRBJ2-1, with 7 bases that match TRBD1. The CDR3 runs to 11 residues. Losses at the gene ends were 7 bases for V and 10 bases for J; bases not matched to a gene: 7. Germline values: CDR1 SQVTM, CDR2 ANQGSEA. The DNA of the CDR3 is TGCAGCGCGTACAGGGGAGTGGAGCAGTTCTTC. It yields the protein CSAYRGVEQFF.

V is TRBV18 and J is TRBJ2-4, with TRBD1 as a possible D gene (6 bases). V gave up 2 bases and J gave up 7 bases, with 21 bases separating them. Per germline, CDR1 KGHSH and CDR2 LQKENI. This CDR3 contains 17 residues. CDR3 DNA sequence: TGTGCCAGCTCACCAGACCAGTTTGGACAGCCTCTGAACATTCAGTACTTC. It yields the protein CASSPDQFGQPLNIQYF.

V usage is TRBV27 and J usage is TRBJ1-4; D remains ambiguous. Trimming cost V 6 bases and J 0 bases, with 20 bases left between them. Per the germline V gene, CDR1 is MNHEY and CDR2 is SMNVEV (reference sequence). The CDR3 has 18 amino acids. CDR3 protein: CASRSTGFPVATNEKLFF. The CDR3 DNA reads TGTGCCAGCAGATCGACCGGGTTCCCGGTTGCAACTAATGAAAAACTGTTTTTT.

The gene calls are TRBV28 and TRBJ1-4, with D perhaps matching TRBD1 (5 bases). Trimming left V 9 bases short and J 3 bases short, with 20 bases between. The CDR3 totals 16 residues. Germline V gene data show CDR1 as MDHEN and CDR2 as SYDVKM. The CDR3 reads CASRPSGGAPNEKLFF. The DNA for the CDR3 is TGTGCCAGTAGACCGTCGGGCGGGGCGCCTAATGAAAAACTGTTTTTT.

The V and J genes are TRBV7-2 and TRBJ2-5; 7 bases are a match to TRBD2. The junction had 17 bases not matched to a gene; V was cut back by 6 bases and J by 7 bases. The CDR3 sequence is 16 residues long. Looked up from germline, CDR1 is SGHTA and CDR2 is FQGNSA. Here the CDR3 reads CASRSSGGSLRGTQYF. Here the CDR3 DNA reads TGTGCCAGCAGGTCTTCGGGCGGGAGCCTCCGTGGGACCCAGTACTTC.

Here the CDR3 DNA reads TGCGCCAGCAGTGGTGACACCTACGAGCAGTACTTC. Its translation: CASSGDTYEQYF. This chain links TRBV10-2 with TRBJ2-7; D is undetermined. CDR3 length: 12 residues. Trimming shortened V by 4 bases and J by 2 bases, and 6 bases separated the two germline ends. Per the germline V gene, CDR1 is WSHSY and CDR2 is SAAADI.

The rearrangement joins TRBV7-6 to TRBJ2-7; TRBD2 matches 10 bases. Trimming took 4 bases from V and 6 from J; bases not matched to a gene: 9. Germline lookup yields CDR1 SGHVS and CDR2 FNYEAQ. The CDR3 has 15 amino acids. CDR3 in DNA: TGTGCCAGCAGCTCCAGCGGGGGGGCGCCTCGCGAGCAGTACTTC. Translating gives CASSSSGGAPREQYF.

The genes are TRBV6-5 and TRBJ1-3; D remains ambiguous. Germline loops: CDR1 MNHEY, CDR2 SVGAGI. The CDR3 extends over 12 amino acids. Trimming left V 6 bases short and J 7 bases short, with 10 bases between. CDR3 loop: CASSTTTNTIYF. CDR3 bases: TGTGCCAGCAGCACAACAACCAACACCATATATTTT.

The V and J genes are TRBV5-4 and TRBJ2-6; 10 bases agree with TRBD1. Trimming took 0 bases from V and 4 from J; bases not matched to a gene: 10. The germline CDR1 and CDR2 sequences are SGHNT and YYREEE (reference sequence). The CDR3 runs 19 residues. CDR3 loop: CASSLASGTGAPGANVLTF. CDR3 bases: TGTGCCAGCAGCTTGGCTTCCGGGACAGGGGCACCCGGGGCCAACGTCCTGACTTTC.

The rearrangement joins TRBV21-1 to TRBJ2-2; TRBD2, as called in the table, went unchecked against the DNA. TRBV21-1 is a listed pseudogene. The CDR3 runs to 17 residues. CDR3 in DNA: TGTGCCAGCCCGATTTTAAACTACCAAGATAACACCGGGGAGCTGTTTTTT. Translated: CASPILNYQDNTGELFF.

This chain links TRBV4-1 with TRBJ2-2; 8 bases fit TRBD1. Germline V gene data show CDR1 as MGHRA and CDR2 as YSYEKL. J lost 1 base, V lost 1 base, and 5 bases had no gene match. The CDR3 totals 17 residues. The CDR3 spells CASSQGRDRRNTGELFF. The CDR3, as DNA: TGCGCCAGCAGCCAAGGCCGGGACAGGAGGAACACCGGGGAGCTGTTTTTT.

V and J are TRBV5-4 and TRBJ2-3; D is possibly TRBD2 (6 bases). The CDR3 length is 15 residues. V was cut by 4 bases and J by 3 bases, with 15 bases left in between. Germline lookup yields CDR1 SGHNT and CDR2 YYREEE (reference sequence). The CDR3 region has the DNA TGTGCCAGCAGCGTGGGGGGACTTAAGACAGATACGCAGTATTTT. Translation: CASSVGGLKTDTQYF.

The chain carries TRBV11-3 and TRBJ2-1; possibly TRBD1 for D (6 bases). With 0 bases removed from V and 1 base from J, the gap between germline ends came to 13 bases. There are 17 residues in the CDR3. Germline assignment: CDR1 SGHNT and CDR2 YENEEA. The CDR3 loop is CASSLDSGVSSYNEQFF. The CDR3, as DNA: TGTGCCAGCAGCTTAGATTCAGGGGTTAGTTCCTACAATGAGCAGTTCTTC.

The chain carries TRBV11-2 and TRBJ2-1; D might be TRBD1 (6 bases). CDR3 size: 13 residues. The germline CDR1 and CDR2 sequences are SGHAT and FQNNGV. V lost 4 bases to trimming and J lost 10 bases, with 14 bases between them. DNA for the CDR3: TGTGCCAGCAGCTACCGGACAGATCAGGAGCAGTTCTTC. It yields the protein CASSYRTDQEQFF.

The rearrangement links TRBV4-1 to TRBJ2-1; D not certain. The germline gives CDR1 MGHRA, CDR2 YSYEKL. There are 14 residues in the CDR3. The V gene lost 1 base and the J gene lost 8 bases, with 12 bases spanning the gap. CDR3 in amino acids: CASSQGSSAYEQFF. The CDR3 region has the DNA TGCGCCAGCAGCCAAGGGTCCAGTGCCTATGAGCAGTTCTTC.

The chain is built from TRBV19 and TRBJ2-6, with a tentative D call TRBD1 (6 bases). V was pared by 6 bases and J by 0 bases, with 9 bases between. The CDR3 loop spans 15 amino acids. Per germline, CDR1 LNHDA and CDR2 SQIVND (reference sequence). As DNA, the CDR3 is TGTGCCAGTAGAACAGGGAGCTCTGGGGCCAACGTCCTGACTTTC. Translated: CASRTGSSGANVLTF.

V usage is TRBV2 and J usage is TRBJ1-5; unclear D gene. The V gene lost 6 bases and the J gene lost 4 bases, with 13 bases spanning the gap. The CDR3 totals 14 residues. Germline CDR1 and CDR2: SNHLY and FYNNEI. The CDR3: CASSQSGPNQPQHF. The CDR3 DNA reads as TGTGCCAGCAGCCAATCAGGTCCGAATCAGCCCCAGCATTTT.

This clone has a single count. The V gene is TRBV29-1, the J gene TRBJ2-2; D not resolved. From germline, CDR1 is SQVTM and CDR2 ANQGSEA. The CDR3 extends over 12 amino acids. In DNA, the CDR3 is TGCGTAACGAGACAAGGCACCGGGGAGCTGTTTTTT. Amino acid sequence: CVTRQGTGELFF.